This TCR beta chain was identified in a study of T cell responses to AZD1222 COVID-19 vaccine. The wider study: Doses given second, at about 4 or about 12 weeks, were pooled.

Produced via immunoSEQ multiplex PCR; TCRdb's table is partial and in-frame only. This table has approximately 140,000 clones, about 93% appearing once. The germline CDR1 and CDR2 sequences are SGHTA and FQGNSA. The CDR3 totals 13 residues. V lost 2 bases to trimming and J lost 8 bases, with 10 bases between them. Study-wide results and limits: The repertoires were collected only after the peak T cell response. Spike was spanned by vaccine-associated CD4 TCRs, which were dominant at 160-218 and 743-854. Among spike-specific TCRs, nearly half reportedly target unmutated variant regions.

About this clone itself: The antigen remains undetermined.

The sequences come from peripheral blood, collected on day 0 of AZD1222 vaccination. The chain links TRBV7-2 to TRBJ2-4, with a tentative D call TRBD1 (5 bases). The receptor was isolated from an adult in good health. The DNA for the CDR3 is TGTGCCAGCAGCTTAAACATAGGGGACATTCAGTACTTC. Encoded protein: CASSLNIGDIQYF.